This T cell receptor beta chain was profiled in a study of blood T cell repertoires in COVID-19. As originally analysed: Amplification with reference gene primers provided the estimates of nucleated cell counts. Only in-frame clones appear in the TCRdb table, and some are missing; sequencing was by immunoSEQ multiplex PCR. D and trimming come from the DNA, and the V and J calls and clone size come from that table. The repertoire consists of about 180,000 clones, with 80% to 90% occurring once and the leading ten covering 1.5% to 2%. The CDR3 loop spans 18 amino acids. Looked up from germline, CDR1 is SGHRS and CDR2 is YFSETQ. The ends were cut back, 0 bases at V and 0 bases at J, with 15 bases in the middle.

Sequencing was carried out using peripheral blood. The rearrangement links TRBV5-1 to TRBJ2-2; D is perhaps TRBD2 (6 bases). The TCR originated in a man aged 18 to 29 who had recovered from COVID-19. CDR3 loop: CASSLAYRGSSNTGELFF. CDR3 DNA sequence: TGCGCCAGCAGCTTGGCCTATCGGGGGAGTTCGAACACCGGGGAGCTGTTTTTT.